The present T cell receptor beta chain was sequenced within a study of shared clonotypes between healthy human individuals. Notes on this clone: Antigen unknown.

V lost 5 bases to trimming and J lost 5 bases, with 9 bases between them. Germline CDR1 and CDR2: SGHVS and FNYEAQ. The CDR3 consists of 13 residues. The study, taken as a whole, reports: The rarefaction results pointed to incomplete sorted-subset sequencing despite large depth.

Profiling relied on immunoSEQ multiplex PCR, and the TCRdb table lists in-frame clones only, not all of them. This table holds about 2.4 million clones, 80% to 95% found once. The TCR comes from a man between 18 and 29 years old in good health. Some clones in this sample may be carry-over from other donors' samples. The chain employs TRBV7-6 and TRBJ1-4, with no clear D. The sequenced sample consisted of naive CD4+ T cells from PBMCs. As for subset: CD45RA+ positively selected. As DNA, the CDR3 is TGTGCCAGCAGCCCCCGACTCAATGAAAAACTGTTTTTT. This translates into CASSPRLNEKLFF. Variable domain in full (rest from reference TRBV7-6 and TRBJ1-4): GAGVSQSPRYKVTKRGQDVALRCDPISGHVSLYWYRQALGQGPEFLTYFNYEAQQDKSGLPNDRFSAERPEGSISTLTIQRTEQRDSAMYRCASSPRLNEKLFFGSGTQLSVL.